Listed below are T cell receptor beta chains from one sample, sequenced in a study of T cells in Graves' hyperthyroidism and ophthalmopathy. TCRdb itself ran the multiplex PCR reads through MiXCR, one entry per CDR3 protein. The sample has about 480,000 distinct CDR3 sequences; approximately 14% are singletons. The sequencing sample was made of blood. These receptors were obtained from a woman under 30 with Graves' hyperthyroidism. The CDR3 runs from the conserved cysteine through the conserved F or W. A D gene is named only where the DNA matches it firmly. Size is omitted from some rows. Given values are once, few, many or a class for expanded clones.

J gene: TRBJ2-1; D gene: NA; V gene: TRBV5-5; clone size: once; CDR3 DNA: TGTGCCAGCAGCTTGGGTCGGCAAGGATTCTACAATGAGCAGTTCTTC; CDR3 protein: CASSLGRQGFYNEQFF
J gene: TRBJ2-1; D gene: NA; V gene: TRBV27; clone size: many; CDR3 DNA: TGTGCCAGCAGTTCCCCATCAAGGGGCGGCTCCTACAATGAGCAGTTCTTC; CDR3 protein: CASSSPSRGGSYNEQFF
J gene: TRBJ2-5; D gene: NA; V gene: TRBV2; clone size: many; CDR3 DNA: TGTGCCAGCAGTTACTCCCAAGAGACCCAGTACTTC; CDR3 protein: CASSYSQETQYF
J gene: TRBJ2-5; D gene: TRBD2; V gene: TRBV13; clone size: many; CDR3 DNA: TGTGCCAGCAGCTCCGGGAGGGGAACAGGGGAGACCCAGTACTTC; CDR3 protein: CASSSGRGTGETQYF
J gene: TRBJ1-2; D gene: NA; V gene: TRBV20-1; clone size: NA; CDR3 DNA: TGCAGTGTGACGGCAGCCGGCTATGGCTACACCTTC; CDR3 protein: CSVTAAGYGYTF
J gene: TRBJ2-7; D gene: TRBD2; V gene: TRBV6-1; clone size: many; CDR3 DNA: TGTGCCAGCAGTGTAACTAGCGGGAGGGCCGGGGGCGAGCAGTACTTC; CDR3 protein: CASSVTSGRAGGEQYF
J gene: TRBJ1-2; D gene: NA; V gene: TRBV6-1; clone size: many; CDR3 DNA: TGTGCCAGCAGTTATGGGGGGGGGGACGGCTACACCTTC; CDR3 protein: CASSYGGGDGYTF
J gene: TRBJ2-3; D gene: NA; V gene: TRBV19; clone size: few; CDR3 DNA: TGTGCCACCTGTGAGGGAGATTTAGATACGCAGTATTTT; CDR3 protein: CATCEGDLDTQYF
J gene: TRBJ2-3; D gene: TRBD1; V gene: TRBV7-9; clone size: few; CDR3 DNA: TGTGCCAGCAGCTTAGGGGACAGGGATTACACAGATACGCAGTATTTT; CDR3 protein: CASSLGDRDYTDTQYF
J gene: TRBJ2-5; D gene: TRBD2; V gene: TRBV5-8; clone size: NA; CDR3 DNA: TGTGCCAGCAGCTATACTAGCGAAATAATAAGGACCCAGTACTTC; CDR3 protein: CASSYTSEIIRTQYF
J gene: TRBJ1-5; D gene: NA; V gene: TRBV12-3/TRBV12-4; clone size: many; CDR3 DNA: TGTGCCAGCAGTAGTCCGGCTGAGGGGCTTTATCAGCCCCAGCATTTT; CDR3 protein: CASSSPAEGLYQPQHF
J gene: TRBJ2-1; D gene: TRBD2; V gene: TRBV11-3; clone size: NA; CDR3 DNA: TGTGCCAGCTTATTAACCGGACTGGGTAGCGGGAGCTCCTACAATGAGCAGTTCTTC; CDR3 protein: CASLLTGLGSGSSYNEQFF
J gene: TRBJ2-6; D gene: NA; V gene: TRBV12-3/TRBV12-4; clone size: many; CDR3 DNA: TGTGCCAGCAGTTTGGAAATGGGGGGCCCCTCTGGGGCCAACGTCCTGACTTTC; CDR3 protein: CASSLEMGGPSGANVLTF
J gene: TRBJ2-3; D gene: NA; V gene: TRBV7-8; clone size: many; CDR3 DNA: TGTGCCAGCAGCTTTAATCCTCAAGATACGCAGTATTTT; CDR3 protein: CASSFNPQDTQYF
J gene: TRBJ2-2; D gene: TRBD2; V gene: TRBV5-1; clone size: NA; CDR3 DNA: TGCGCCAGCAGCAAGGGACTAGCGGGTAACACCGGGGAGCTGTTTTTT; CDR3 protein: CASSKGLAGNTGELFF
J gene: TRBJ1-3; D gene: NA; V gene: TRBV30; clone size: few; CDR3 DNA: TGTGCCTGGACAGGGTCCGGAAACACCATATATTTT; CDR3 protein: CAWTGSGNTIYF
J gene: TRBJ2-5; D gene: NA; V gene: TRBV18; clone size: few; CDR3 DNA: TGTGCCAGCTCACGGGAGAACCAAGAGACCCAGTACTTC; CDR3 protein: CASSRENQETQYF
J gene: TRBJ1-1; D gene: NA; V gene: TRBV3-1; clone size: few; CDR3 DNA: TGTGCCAGCGAGGGGTGGAACACTGAAGCTTTCTTT; CDR3 protein: CASEGWNTEAFF
J gene: TRBJ1-1; D gene: NA; V gene: TRBV29-1; clone size: many; CDR3 DNA: TGCAGCGTTGGATCCAACGACAGGACTGAAGCTTTCTTT; CDR3 protein: CSVGSNDRTEAFF
J gene: TRBJ2-1; D gene: NA; V gene: TRBV9; clone size: many; CDR3 DNA: TGTGCCAGCAGCGTAGGTCTCGACGATGAGCAGTTCTTC; CDR3 protein: CASSVGLDDEQFF
J gene: TRBJ2-2; D gene: NA; V gene: TRBV10-3; clone size: few; CDR3 DNA: TGTGCCACCTCTGCCACGGGAGCCCCCGGGGAGCTGTTTTTT; CDR3 protein: CATSATGAPGELFF
J gene: TRBJ1-1; D gene: TRBD1; V gene: TRBV5-6; clone size: NA; CDR3 DNA: TGTGCCAGCAGGGGGACAGGGGACCTACTGAACACTGAAGCTTTCTTT; CDR3 protein: CASRGTGDLLNTEAFF
J gene: TRBJ1-6; D gene: NA; V gene: TRBV30; clone size: many; CDR3 DNA: TGTGCCTGGAAACAGCTTAATTCACCCCTCCACTTT; CDR3 protein: CAWKQLNSPLHF
J gene: TRBJ1-4; D gene: NA; V gene: TRBV18; clone size: many; CDR3 DNA: TGTGCCAGCTCACCCCTACTGGGATGGGAACTGTTTTTT; CDR3 protein: CASSPLLGWELFF
J gene: TRBJ1-1; D gene: NA; V gene: TRBV18; clone size: NA; CDR3 DNA: TGTGCCAGCTCCTTTGGACAGAGCACTGAAGCTTTCTTT; CDR3 protein: CASSFGQSTEAFF
J gene: TRBJ1-3; D gene: NA; V gene: TRBV15; clone size: NA; CDR3 DNA: TGTGCCACCAGCAGAGGAGGCACGTCTGGAAACACCATATATTTT; CDR3 protein: CATSRGGTSGNTIYF
J gene: TRBJ2-2; D gene: TRBD1; V gene: TRBV4-1; clone size: few; CDR3 DNA: TGCGCCAGCAGCCAACAACAGGGGTCCGGGGAGCTGTTTTTT; CDR3 protein: CASSQQQGSGELFF
J gene: TRBJ1-1; D gene: NA; V gene: TRBV4-1; clone size: NA; CDR3 DNA: TGCGCCAGCAGCCAAGTCTCAGGGACTGAAGCTTTCTTT; CDR3 protein: CASSQVSGTEAFF
J gene: TRBJ2-7; D gene: NA; V gene: TRBV19; clone size: NA; CDR3 DNA: TGTGCCAGTACCCCCGGGTACGGCGGGCCCTCCTACGAGCAGTACTTC; CDR3 protein: CASTPGYGGPSYEQYF
J gene: TRBJ1-1; D gene: NA; V gene: TRBV19; clone size: many; CDR3 DNA: TGTGCCAGTAGTATCCGGGCCTCCCAAAACACTGAAGCTTTCTTT; CDR3 protein: CASSIRASQNTEAFF
J gene: TRBJ2-1; D gene: TRBD2; V gene: TRBV12-3/TRBV12-4; clone size: many; CDR3 DNA: TGTGCCAGCAGTTTCGGGGCTAGCGGGATGCCTGAGCAGTTCTTC; CDR3 protein: CASSFGASGMPEQFF
J gene: TRBJ1-1; D gene: NA; V gene: TRBV6-2/TRBV6-3; clone size: NA; CDR3 DNA: TGTGCCAGCAGTTACAATCCCGCCCTAAGGGCTTGGACTGAAGCTTTCTTT; CDR3 protein: CASSYNPALRAWTEAFF
J gene: TRBJ2-3; D gene: TRBD2; V gene: TRBV28; clone size: many; CDR3 DNA: TGTGCCAGCAGTTTGCCCGACCTTGCGGGAGACGGTACAGATACGCAGTATTTT; CDR3 protein: CASSLPDLAGDGTDTQYF
J gene: TRBJ1-5; D gene: NA; V gene: TRBV20-1; clone size: NA; CDR3 DNA: TGCAGTGCTAGAGAGGGGCATCAGCCCCAGCATTTT; CDR3 protein: CSAREGHQPQHF
J gene: TRBJ1-1; D gene: TRBD1; V gene: TRBV7-9; clone size: many; CDR3 DNA: TGTGCCAGCAGCTTAGGGACAGGGAGCACTGAAGCTTTCTTT; CDR3 protein: CASSLGTGSTEAFF
J gene: TRBJ2-5; D gene: NA; V gene: TRBV11-3; clone size: many; CDR3 DNA: TGTGCCAGCAGCTCGCCCCAGGGGCAAGAGACCCAGTACTTC; CDR3 protein: CASSSPQGQETQYF
J gene: TRBJ2-1; D gene: NA; V gene: TRBV12-3/TRBV12-4; clone size: many; CDR3 DNA: TGTGCCAGCAGTCAGTATAACAATGAGCAGTTCTTC; CDR3 protein: CASSQYNNEQFF
J gene: TRBJ2-7; D gene: TRBD2; V gene: TRBV12-3/TRBV12-4; clone size: many; CDR3 DNA: TGTGCCAGCGGAATCGGGGCAGCGGGAGTGTACGAGCAGTACTTC; CDR3 protein: CASGIGAAGVYEQYF
J gene: TRBJ2-1; D gene: TRBD2; V gene: TRBV6-5; clone size: few; CDR3 DNA: TGTGCCAGCAGTTACGGAGCGGGAGGTTATTTAAATGAGCAGTTCTTC; CDR3 protein: CASSYGAGGYLNEQFF
J gene: TRBJ1-1; D gene: TRBD1; V gene: TRBV19; clone size: many; CDR3 DNA: TGTGCCAGTAGTACCGAACAGGGGCGGAACACTGAAGCTTTCTTT; CDR3 protein: CASSTEQGRNTEAFF
J gene: TRBJ2-5; D gene: NA; V gene: TRBV7-9; clone size: few; CDR3 DNA: TGTGCCAGCAGCTTTAATCAGCTCTCCGAGACCCAGTACTTC; CDR3 protein: CASSFNQLSETQYF
J gene: TRBJ2-2; D gene: NA; V gene: TRBV9; clone size: many; CDR3 DNA: TGTGCCAGCAACACACCAAGGGACAACGCGAACACCGGGGAGCTGTTTTTT; CDR3 protein: CASNTPRDNANTGELFF
J gene: TRBJ2-1; D gene: NA; V gene: TRBV7-9; clone size: NA; CDR3 DNA: TGTACCAGCAGGTACGGTCGGGAACTAGCCTACAATGAGCAGTTCTTC; CDR3 protein: CTSRYGRELAYNEQFF
J gene: TRBJ2-7; D gene: TRBD2; V gene: TRBV12-3/TRBV12-4; clone size: many; CDR3 DNA: TGTGCCAGCAGATATAGCGGGAGGGGCAACTACGAGCAGTACTTC; CDR3 protein: CASRYSGRGNYEQYF
J gene: TRBJ1-2; D gene: NA; V gene: TRBV3-1; clone size: few; CDR3 DNA: TGTGCCAGCAGCCCTGGGGGCGCCGGCTATGGCTACACCTTC; CDR3 protein: CASSPGGAGYGYTF
J gene: TRBJ1-2; D gene: NA; V gene: TRBV6-1; clone size: many; CDR3 DNA: TGTGCCAGCAGTGAAGCGCTTCAGGGTGACTATGGCTACACCTTC; CDR3 protein: CASSEALQGDYGYTF
J gene: TRBJ2-7; D gene: NA; V gene: TRBV7-3; clone size: few; CDR3 DNA: TGTGCCAGCAGCCGAGGGCCCTCCTACGAGCAGTACTTC; CDR3 protein: CASSRGPSYEQYF
J gene: TRBJ2-1; D gene: TRBD2; V gene: TRBV5-5; clone size: NA; CDR3 DNA: TGTGCCAGCAGCTTCCGGACTAGCGGGAGGGCCTCCCTCAATGAGCAGTTCTTC; CDR3 protein: CASSFRTSGRASLNEQFF
J gene: TRBJ1-1; D gene: NA; V gene: TRBV6-5; clone size: many; CDR3 DNA: TGTGCCAGTGGATCCAGGGGCGAGGGCACTGAAGCTTTCTTT; CDR3 protein: CASGSRGEGTEAFF
J gene: TRBJ1-5; D gene: NA; V gene: TRBV6-1; clone size: few; CDR3 DNA: TGTGCCAGCAGTGATTTCCAGGGGCCTCAGCCCCAGCATTTT; CDR3 protein: CASSDFQGPQPQHF
J gene: TRBJ2-7; D gene: TRBD2; V gene: TRBV29-1; clone size: many; CDR3 DNA: TGCAGCGTGGGGGGGACTGACTACGAGCAGTACTTC; CDR3 protein: CSVGGTDYEQYF
J gene: TRBJ2-1; D gene: NA; V gene: TRBV12-3/TRBV12-4; clone size: many; CDR3 DNA: TGTGCCAGCAGCTCGGGACGGTACAATGAGCAGTTCTTC; CDR3 protein: CASSSGRYNEQFF